This T cell receptor beta chain derives from a study of cytomegalovirus exposure and HLA in healthy donors. Germline V gene lookup returns CDR1 MDHEN and CDR2 SYDVKM. Trimming at V came to 2 bases and at J to 4 bases, leaving 9 bases not matched to a gene. The CDR3 covers 16 residues. 60 Vbeta and 13 Jbeta primers were used in PCR. Sequenced by immunoSEQ multiplex PCR; TCRdb stores in-frame clones only, minus some. The sample table sets out about 75,000 clones. These donors counted as nominally healthy when sampled, but unrecorded immune exposures were likely. Findings and limits, study-wide: The study assumed roughly uniform donor sequencing depth for presence/absence analyses. According to an earlier analysis, most TCR beta V segments yielded productive rearrangements about 87% or about 30% of the time.

With regard to this clone: Its antigen is not known.

Source material: PBMCs. This receptor was identified in a young man in good health and CMV-seropositive. The chain combines TRBV28 with TRBJ2-5, with TRBD1 matching 8 bases. The CDR3 spells CASSLTLDRGRETQYF. The CDR3, as DNA: TGTGCCAGCAGTTTAACACTCGACAGGGGAAGAGAGACCCAGTACTTC.